This TCR beta chain comes out of a study of a mutant IDH1 vaccine in newly diagnosed glioma. Study information: Patients received eight vaccinations in weeks 1, 3, 5, 7, 11, 15, 19, 23. In some groups vaccination began 4-6 weeks post-radiotherapy; others received it with temozolomide. Patients' prior therapy spanned radiotherapy, temozolomide, or both; most underwent both.

Germline loops: CDR1 SGHTA, CDR2 FQGTGA. CDR3 length: 15 amino acids. V lost 5 bases and J 1 base, leaving 14 bases between the germline ends. Comments on this clone: What it recognizes is unknown.

Here immunoSEQ multiplex PCR was the method, and the copy in TCRdb shows in-frame clones only, minus some. In the table there are roughly 70,000 clones, 65% to 85% of which are singletons. Time point specified: week 11, during vaccination. Every single dose of the vaccine, 300 ug of mutant IDH1 20-mer peptide, came with topical imiquimod. The sample in question was PBMCs, obtained from a glioma patient whose treatment included an IDH1 peptide vaccine. The clonotype originates from a woman in her fifties or sixties with glioma. The V gene is TRBV7-3, the J gene TRBJ1-1; TRBD1 might be the D (6 bases). CDR3 nucleotide sequence: TGTGCCAGCAGCATCAGCCCAGGGGCGAACACTGAAGCTTTCTTT. It yields the protein CASSISPGANTEAFF. Looking up the rest from reference TRBV7-3 and TRBJ1-1 gives the full variable domain: GAGVSQTPSNKVTEKGKYVELRCDPISGHTALYWYRQSLGQGPEFLIYFQGTGAADDSGLPNDRFFAVRPEGSVSTLKIQRTERGDSAVYLCASSISPGANTEAFFGQGTRLTVV.